This T cell receptor beta chain is from a study of blood T cell repertoires in COVID-19. Germline loops: CDR1 DFQATT, CDR2 SNEGSKA (reference sequence). The CDR3 runs to 11 residues. The V gene lost 3 bases and the J gene lost 5 bases, with 8 bases spanning the gap. In the original analysis: Estimated nucleated cell counts came from reference gene primer amplification. The assay was immunoSEQ multiplex PCR, and TCRdb's table has in-frame clones only and misses some. V, J and clone size were drawn from that table, and D and trimming were deduced from the DNA. The table has about 360,000 clones, about four fifths seen once; the top ten hold more than 0.85%.

The TCR originated in a human donor with acute or convalescent COVID-19. The donor label of this sample is uncertain. Specimen: peripheral blood. The J gene is TRBJ2-7, the V gene TRBV20-1; possible D gene TRBD2, 5 bases. CDR3 DNA sequence: TGCAGTGCTAGTGGACTCCACGAGCAGTACTTC. As protein: CSASGLHEQYF.